The rows below give T cell receptor beta chains drawn from one sample of a study of PD-1 blockade in classical Hodgkin lymphoma. TCRdb's copy holds only in-frame clones and misses some; the assay was immunoSEQ multiplex PCR. This sample has about 33,000 clones, with approximately 65% found just once. The input for sequencing was peripheral blood mononuclear cells (PBMCs), taken before the fourth cycle of nivolumab. All receptors come from a human donor with classical Hodgkin lymphoma. Each CDR3 is given with its conserved first and last residue. The order of the fields is J gene, V gene, CDR3 length, clone size, D gene, CDR3 protein, CDR3 DNA. The D gene is left open where the match is weak. Clone size is given for some rows only: seen once, a few or many times, or a class if the clone is expanded.

>TRBJ1-1|TRBV19|12|NA|NA
CASSRGGTEAFF
TGTGCCAGTAGTAGGGGGGGCACTGAAGCTTTCTTT
>TRBJ1-2|TRBV5-1|15|few|NA
CASSLADTSNYGYTF
TGCGCCAGCAGCTTGGCCGACACCTCTAACTATGGCTACACCTTC
>TRBJ2-5|TRBV13|15|NA|NA
CASSTTSGNQETQYF
TGTGCCAGCAGCACCACCTCCGGAAACCAAGAGACCCAGTACTTC
>TRBJ2-5|TRBV27|15|few|NA
CASSLSARGDETQYF
TGTGCCAGCAGTTTATCCGCCAGGGGGGATGAGACCCAGTACTTC
>TRBJ2-5|TRBV7-2|15|NA|NA
CASSLARDGQETQYF
TGTGCCAGCAGCTTAGCAAGGGACGGCCAAGAGACCCAGTACTTC
>TRBJ2-3|TRBV7-9|16|NA|TRBD2
CATHPGSGGAGDTQYF
TGTGCCACTCACCCCGGGAGCGGGGGGGCCGGGGATACGCAGTATTTT
>TRBJ2-3|TRBV27|10|NA|NA
CASSPHTQYF
TGTGCCAGCTCTCCTCATACGCAGTATTTT
>TRBJ2-1|TRBV7-2|15|NA|TRBD2
CASSQGSSGGNEQFF
TGTGCCAGCAGCCAAGGGTCTAGCGGGGGCAATGAGCAGTTCTTC
>TRBJ2-3|TRBV7-2|14|once|TRBD1
CASSPGTGGDTQYF
TGTGCCAGCAGCCCCGGGACAGGCGGAGATACGCAGTATTTT
>TRBJ1-4|TRBV10-3|16|NA|TRBD1
CAISDGTVATNEKLFF
TGTGCCATCAGTGACGGGACAGTTGCAACTAATGAAAAACTGTTTTTT
>TRBJ1-2|TRBV6-4|13|NA|NA
CASSDSWGAGYTF
TGTGCCAGCAGTGACTCGTGGGGGGCCGGCTACACCTTC
>TRBJ2-3|TRBV11-2|16|NA|NA
CASSSGLVLGVLTQYF
TGTGCCAGCAGCTCAGGTCTGGTCTTAGGCGTGTTGACGCAGTATTTT
>TRBJ1-1|TRBV5-4|13|few|NA
CASSPGQNTEAFF
TGTGCCAGCAGCCCGGGACAGAACACTGAAGCTTTCTTT
>TRBJ2-3|TRBV2|12|NA|NA
CATVDGTDTQYF
TGTGCCACCGTGGACGGGACAGATACGCAGTATTTT
>TRBJ1-2|TRBV11-2|14|NA|NA
CASSLQGNEGGYTF
TGTGCCAGCAGCTTGCAGGGAAATGAGGGTGGCTACACCTTC
>TRBJ2-7|TRBV11-1|16|NA|TRBD2
CASSSSGAGGNYEQYF
TGTGCCAGCAGCTCGTCGGGGGCGGGAGGAAACTACGAGCAGTACTTC
>TRBJ1-5|TRBV6-5|13|once|NA
CASSYSIDQPQHF
TGTGCCAGCAGTTACTCCATCGATCAGCCCCAGCATTTT
>TRBJ1-3|TRBV7-9|15|NA|TRBD1
CASSIGTGVGNTIYF
TGTGCCAGCAGCATAGGGACAGGGGTTGGAAACACCATATATTTT
>TRBJ1-2|TRBV4-2|13|few|TRBD1
CASSHPTGGGYTF
TGTGCCAGCAGCCATCCCACAGGGGGAGGCTACACCTTC
>TRBJ2-7|TRBV10-3|13|NA|TRBD2
CAATSGGSYEQYF
TGTGCCGCAACCAGCGGGGGTTCCTACGAGCAGTACTTC
>TRBJ2-7|TRBV6-5|15|NA|NA
CASSQGQILAYEQYF
TGTGCCAGCAGCCAGGGCCAGATCCTAGCCTACGAGCAGTACTTC
>TRBJ1-3|TRBV6-5|12|NA|NA
CASSSPGNTIYF
TGTGCCAGCAGTTCACCCGGAAACACCATATATTTT
>TRBJ1-1|TRBV11-2|17|NA|TRBD1
CASSRLDIDRGNTEAFF
TGTGCCAGCAGCCGATTGGACATAGACAGGGGGAACACTGAAGCTTTCTTT
>TRBJ2-1|TRBV9|17|NA|TRBD2
CASSVAGGSGVYNEQFF
TGTGCCAGCAGCGTAGCTGGGGGTAGCGGGGTATACAATGAGCAGTTCTTC
>TRBJ1-1|TRBV6-5|12|NA|NA
CASSSTGTEAFF
TGTGCCAGCAGTTCAACGGGCACTGAAGCTTTCTTT
>TRBJ2-5|TRBV10-3|14|NA|TRBD1
CAIKGGDRAETQYF
TGTGCCATCAAAGGGGGGGACAGGGCTGAGACCCAGTACTTC
>TRBJ2-2|TRBV28|13|once|TRBD2
CASRGGNTGELFF
TGTGCCTCCCGGGGGGGGAACACCGGGGAGCTGTTTTTT
>TRBJ1-3|TRBV23-1|14|NA|NA
CASSHKRVTNTIYF
TGCGCCAGCAGTCACAAACGAGTGACAAACACCATATATTTT
>TRBJ2-1|TRBV2|14|NA|TRBD1
CASIRTGSGNEQFF
TGTGCCAGCATCAGGACAGGTTCAGGCAATGAGCAGTTCTTC
>TRBJ2-3|TRBV9|17|NA|TRBD1
CASSVGGLGQSTDTQYF
TGTGCCAGCAGCGTAGGAGGACTGGGACAGAGCACAGATACGCAGTATTTT
>TRBJ1-2|TRBV27|13|NA|TRBD1
CASSFGTGVGYTF
TGTGCCAGCAGTTTTGGGACAGGGGTCGGCTACACCTTC
>TRBJ2-1|TRBV6-1|13|NA|NA
CASIGPSYNEQFF
TGTGCCAGCATCGGACCTTCCTACAATGAGCAGTTCTTC
>TRBJ2-7|TRBV6-1|16|NA|NA
CASSEEDFQRSYEQYF
TGTGCCAGCAGTGAAGAAGATTTCCAGAGATCCTACGAGCAGTACTTC
>TRBJ2-2|TRBV6-5|13|NA|NA
CASSRQNTGELFF
TGTGCCAGCAGTCGACAGAACACCGGGGAGCTGTTTTTT
>TRBJ2-5|TRBV19|13|NA|NA
CASSIGNQETQYF
TGTGCCAGTAGTATCGGGAATCAAGAGACCCAGTACTTC